These T cell receptor beta chains were read from a single sample in a study of blood T cells in healthy people across ages. MiXCR was run by TCRdb on the 5' RACE reads, yielding one entry per CDR3 protein. The sample includes approximately 780,000 distinct CDR3 sequences, roughly 25% seen only once; the top ten take over 2.5%. This sample was shared with a second study, whose subject was T cells of mothers and their children.

The specimen sequenced was blood. The origin of the receptors is a boy between 10 and 17 years old in good health. Each CDR3 is given with its conserved first and last residue. Fields, in order: V gene, D gene, clone size, J gene, CDR3 DNA, CDR3 protein. The D gene is left open where the match is weak. Clone size is shown for a subset of rows, as once, few, many or a class of expanded clone.

TRBV20-1	NA	NA	TRBJ2-5	TGCAGTGCTAGCAGGGGACCGACTTTTTGGCGCCAAGAGACCCAGTACTTC	CSASRGPTFWRQETQYF
TRBV27	TRBD1	few	TRBJ2-7	TGTGCCAAAAAACCGGGACAGGAAAGATTCTACGAGCAGTACTTC	CAKKPGQERFYEQYF
TRBV3-1	NA	few	TRBJ2-5	TGTGCCAGCAGCCATCGACACTACCAAGAGACCCAGTACTTC	CASSHRHYQETQYF
TRBV11-2	TRBD2	NA	TRBJ2-3	TGTGCCAGCAGCTTAGAAGGACTAGCGGCCGACAGCACAGATACGCAGTATTTT	CASSLEGLAADSTDTQYF
TRBV7-3	NA	NA	TRBJ2-2	TGTGCCAGCGGCGGGAATGTGGGAACCGGGGAGCTGTTTTTT	CASGGNVGTGELFF
TRBV6-1	TRBD1	NA	TRBJ1-4	TGTGCCAGCAGGCCAGGGGGCGTAGATGAAAAACTGTTTTTT	CASRPGGVDEKLFF
TRBV5-1	NA	NA	TRBJ2-5	TGCGCCAGCAGCGGTGTGGGGGGGCCGCTGGAGACCCAGTACTTC	CASSGVGGPLETQYF
TRBV5-1	NA	NA	TRBJ2-1	TGCGCCAGCAGCTTGGTTCCCGGGGGGCCCTCCTACAATGAGCAGTTCTTC	CASSLVPGGPSYNEQFF
TRBV7-3	TRBD1	NA	TRBJ2-1	TGTGCCAGCAGCTCACCGGGACAGTCCTACAATGAGCAGTTCTTC	CASSSPGQSYNEQFF
TRBV20-1	TRBD1	NA	TRBJ1-5	TGCAGTGCTAGAGTCACCGGGACAGGCAATCAGCCCCAGCATTTT	CSARVTGTGNQPQHF
TRBV18	NA	NA	TRBJ1-4	TGTGCCAGCTCACCAGTTTCGGGGTTGCCTAATGAAAAACTGTTTTTT	CASSPVSGLPNEKLFF
TRBV4-2	NA	few	TRBJ1-4	TGTGCCAGCAGCTCCGACGGTCTGAAGGATGAAAAACTGTTTTTT	CASSSDGLKDEKLFF
TRBV7-9	NA	once	TRBJ2-5	TGTGCCAGCAGCGCCGACAGGTTCACGAGGGAGACCCAGTACTTC	CASSADRFTRETQYF
TRBV5-6	NA	NA	TRBJ1-6	TGTGCCAGCAGCGGAACTAGAGGTTCACCCCTCCACTTT	CASSGTRGSPLHF
TRBV7-9	NA	NA	TRBJ1-2	TGTGCCAGCAGCCCCAGGGAGGACTATGGCTACACCTTC	CASSPREDYGYTF
TRBV20-1	TRBD1	few	TRBJ2-5	TGCAGTGCTAGCCGGGACAGGTCGCAAGAGACCCAGTACTTC	CSASRDRSQETQYF
TRBV20-1	NA	once	TRBJ2-5	TGCAGTGCCGCCGGTGGGGGAAAGACCCAGTACTTC	CSAAGGGKTQYF
TRBV5-5	NA	NA	TRBJ2-3	TGTGCCAGCAGCGTTATGGGGCCTAGCACAGATACGCAGTATTTT	CASSVMGPSTDTQYF
TRBV28	NA	NA	TRBJ2-7	TGTGCCAGCAGCAAATCCCGACAGGGAGGGTCCTACGAGCAGTACTTC	CASSKSRQGGSYEQYF
TRBV3-1	NA	few	TRBJ2-5	TGTGCCAGCAGCCAAACGGAAGTGAAGACCCAGTACTTC	CASSQTEVKTQYF
TRBV7-9	NA	NA	TRBJ1-4	TGTGCCAGCAGGCGCGACTTCGCAACTAATGAAAAACTGTTTTTT	CASRRDFATNEKLFF
TRBV6-2/TRBV6-3	NA	NA	TRBJ2-1	TGTGCCGGGGGTGGACTCGGCAATGAGCAGTTCTTC	CAGGGLGNEQFF
TRBV27	NA	many	TRBJ2-5	TGTGCCAGCAGTTTTCTCGGCAGCGAGCAAGAGACCCAGTACTTC	CASSFLGSEQETQYF
TRBV14	NA	NA	TRBJ1-1	TGTGCCAGCACCCAGGGGAGGAACACTGAAGCTTTCTTT	CASTQGRNTEAFF
TRBV11-2	NA	NA	TRBJ2-6	TGTGCCAGCAGCGGCATGGTAGTATCACGGTCGGGGGCCAACGTCCTGACTTTC	CASSGMVVSRSGANVLTF
TRBV24-1	NA	NA	TRBJ2-5	TGTGCCACCAGCATGACAGGCGAACAAGAGACCCAGTACTTC	CATSMTGEQETQYF
TRBV9	TRBD1	NA	TRBJ1-2	TGTGCCAGCAGCTCGACGACAGGGGTCAACTATGGCTACACCTTC	CASSSTTGVNYGYTF
TRBV12-3/TRBV12-4	NA	few	TRBJ2-3	TGTGCCAGCAGCATAGGGGGGGGACGGAGCCTCACAGATACGCAGTATTTT	CASSIGGGRSLTDTQYF
TRBV4-1	NA	few	TRBJ2-7	TGCGCCAGCAGCCATGGTGTCGGGGAGCAGGCCTACGAGCAGTACTTC	CASSHGVGEQAYEQYF
TRBV7-9	NA	NA	TRBJ1-4	TGTGCCAGCAGCTTAATAGGGGGTAATGAAAAACTGTTTTTT	CASSLIGGNEKLFF
TRBV27	NA	many	TRBJ2-1	TGTGCCAGCAGTTTCCTACAGGGTAATGAGCAGTTCTTC	CASSFLQGNEQFF
TRBV2	NA	NA	TRBJ1-1	TGTGCCAGCAAGGGCCAGCTGAACACTGAAGCTTTCTTT	CASKGQLNTEAFF
TRBV6-6	NA	NA	TRBJ2-5	TGTGCCAGCAGCCCCCGGATGTACCAAGAGACCCAGTACTTC	CASSPRMYQETQYF
TRBV25-1	TRBD1	few	TRBJ1-5	TGTGCCAGCAGTCCCGGGACAGGGATTAGCAATCAGCCCCAGCATTTT	CASSPGTGISNQPQHF
TRBV24-1	TRBD1	few	TRBJ2-7	TGTGCCACCAGTGACTCGGGACAGGGTCACGAGCAGTACTTC	CATSDSGQGHEQYF
TRBV7-3	NA	few	TRBJ2-5	TGTGCCAGCAGCCATTCCGGGCAGTTAGAGACCCAGTACTTC	CASSHSGQLETQYF
TRBV5-1	NA	NA	TRBJ2-7	TGCGCCAGCAGCGACCCTCCCGGGACGGTTTCCTACGAGCAGTACTTC	CASSDPPGTVSYEQYF
TRBV28	NA	NA	TRBJ1-3	TGTGCCAGCGGCAGAAACACCATATATTTT	CASGRNTIYF
TRBV12-5	NA	few	TRBJ1-5	TGTGCTAGTGGTTTTCTCCCCGGGAATCAGCCCCAGCATTTT	CASGFLPGNQPQHF
TRBV6-1	NA	few	TRBJ1-2	TGTGCCAGCAGTGGTTCTTCCAATAACTATGGCTACACCTTC	CASSGSSNNYGYTF
TRBV20-1	TRBD1	few	TRBJ2-5	TGCAGTGCCCCCGGACAGGGGATCGAGACCCAGTACTTC	CSAPGQGIETQYF
TRBV5-1	NA	few	TRBJ1-1	TGCGCCAGCAGCTTATCCGGGAGCGCTGAAGCTTTCTTT	CASSLSGSAEAFF
TRBV3-1	NA	few	TRBJ2-7	TGTGCCAGCAGCCAAGCCCCCAAATACGAGCAGTACTTC	CASSQAPKYEQYF
TRBV5-1	NA	few	TRBJ2-7	TGCGCCAGCAGCTTAGGTAGGGCCGGAGGCGAGCAGTACTTC	CASSLGRAGGEQYF
TRBV11-1	TRBD2	NA	TRBJ2-1	TGTGCCAGCAGCTTCGGGACTAGCGGGGGGCATAGCTCCTACAATGAGCAGTTCTTC	CASSFGTSGGHSSYNEQFF
TRBV5-1	NA	few	TRBJ2-4	TGCGCCAGCAGCTTGAGGGGCGCCCCGGGTCTAGCCAAAAACATTCAGTACTTC	CASSLRGAPGLAKNIQYF
TRBV6-5	NA	NA	TRBJ1-2	TGTGCCAGCAGTTACTCGATCCGCAGGGACCCCTATGGCTACACCTTC	CASSYSIRRDPYGYTF
TRBV20-1	TRBD1	NA	TRBJ1-2	TGCAGTGCTAGGGACAGGGAGAGCTATGGCTACACCTTC	CSARDRESYGYTF
TRBV15	TRBD1	once	TRBJ1-6	TGTGCCACCAGCAGGGCAGGGGACAGGGGTTATTCACCCCTCCACTTT	CATSRAGDRGYSPLHF